The 26 T cell receptor beta chains below all came from one sample that was sequenced in a study of Graves' ophthalmopathy and Graves' hyperthyroidism. For repertoire sequencing, the TCR beta CDR3 regions were amplified from RNA transcripts. Scientists carried out first-round RT-PCR using HTBI primers and then a second-round multiplex PCR. TCRdb independently ran MiXCR on the multiplex PCR reads; one entry per CDR3 protein. The repertoire holds 200,000 to 250,000 distinct CDR3 sequences, with around 42% as singletons. Material: peripheral blood. The receptors originated from an adult man with Graves' ophthalmopathy.

The V call is TRBV12-3 or TRBV12-4, the J call TRBJ1-2; D unresolved. The CDR3 contains 14 residues. Between the trimmed V and J ends, which lost 5 bases and 8 bases, there was a span of 18 bases. The CDR3 loop is CASSHYVGAEGYTF. The DNA of the CDR3 is TGTGCCAGCAGTCACTACGTGGGCGCGGAGGGCTACACCTTC.

J is TRBJ2-7 and V is TRBV5-8, with D unresolved. The CDR3 extends over 13 amino acids. V was clipped by 2 bases and J by 7 bases, with 13 bases between them. CDR1 and CDR2 (germline): SGHTS, YDEGEE. CDR3 DNA sequence: TGTGCCAGCAGCTTATCCCAAACGGGTGAGCAGTACTTC. Translating gives CASSLSQTGEQYF.

This rearrangement joins TRBV5-4 to TRBJ1-1; D is ambiguous. Germline CDR1 is SGHNT and CDR2 is YYREEE (reference sequence). Trimming stripped 5 bases from V and 3 bases from J, with 11 bases between. The CDR3 runs to 13 residues. For the CDR3, the DNA is TGTGCCAGCAGACCGGACGGTTACACTGAAGCTTTCTTT. This codes for CASRPDGYTEAFF.

The chain has TRBV20-1 and TRBJ1-5; D is uncertain. The V gene's germline CDR1 is DFQATT and CDR2 SNEGSKA (reference sequence). The CDR3 extends over 11 amino acids. Trimming stripped 6 bases from V and 7 bases from J, with 10 bases between. Here the CDR3 reads CSAGDRQPQHF. CDR3 DNA sequence: TGCAGTGCCGGCGACCGGCAGCCCCAGCATTTT.

The CDR3 coding sequence is TGTGCCAGCAGTTACAAGGACAGGGGGTTTAACTATTTCAATCAGCCCCAGCATTTT. Translation gives CASSYKDRGFNYFNQPQHF. J is TRBJ1-5 and V is TRBV6-4; the match to TRBD1 covers 10 bases. Trimming cost V 5 bases and J 3 bases; bases outside gene matches: 16. CDR1 is MRHNA, CDR2 SNTAGT, per germline. CDR3 length equals 19 residues.

This sequence joins TRBV11-2 and TRBJ2-1; 7 nucleotides line up with TRBD2. The CDR3 has 16 residues. With 3 bases clipped from V and 10 bases from J, the junction kept 15 bases outside the gene matches. CDR1 and CDR2 (germline): SGHAT, FQNNGV. This CDR3 reads CASSFASGVGSYEQFF. DNA for the CDR3: TGTGCCAGCAGCTTTGCTAGCGGCGTTGGGTCCTACGAGCAGTTCTTC.

The genes are TRBV12-3 or TRBV12-4 and TRBJ2-7; D remains ambiguous. The CDR3 loop spans 13 amino acids. V shed 4 bases and J shed 7 bases, with 14 bases lying between them. In DNA, the CDR3 is TGTGCCAGCAGTTCCCCAACACGGTGGGAGCAGTACTTC. Protein product: CASSSPTRWEQYF.

This clonotype was seen a few times. The CDR3 bases are TGTGCCATCAGTGATAACGACTACGAGCAGTACTTC. Protein product: CAISDNDYEQYF. V usage is TRBV10-3 and J usage is TRBJ2-7, with D uncertain. CDR1 is ENHRY and CDR2 is SYGVKD in the germline V gene. Trimming pared 3 bases from V and 3 bases from J, leaving 6 bases between. The CDR3 has 12 residues.

The chain links TRBV29-1 to TRBJ2-7; D is possibly TRBD1 (5 bases). V was shortened by 7 bases and J by 3 bases, with 22 bases between the two germline ends. CDR3 size: 15 residues. The germline V gene has CDR1 SQVTM and CDR2 ANQGSEA. The CDR3 DNA reads as TGCAGCGCTAGGGGTACAGAGAACACCTACTACGAGCAGTACTTC. Translated: CSARGTENTYYEQYF.

This chain uses TRBV7-8 with TRBJ2-7; D call uncertain. Germline V lookup: CDR1 SGHVS, CDR2 FQNEAQ. The CDR3 has 13 amino acids. Trimming pared 5 bases from V and 3 bases from J, leaving 11 bases between. CDR3 sequence (DNA): TGTGCCAGCAGCATTGACACAAACTACGAGCAGTACTTC. Amino acids: CASSIDTNYEQYF. Combining the CDR3 with reference TRBV7-8 and TRBJ2-7 gives the whole variable domain GAGVSQSPRYKVAKRGQDVALRCDPISGHVSLFWYQQALGQGPEFLTYFQNEAQLDKSGLPSDRFFAERPEGSVSTLKIQRTQQEDSAVYLCASSIDTNYEQYFGPGTRLTVT.

This chain links TRBV12-3 or TRBV12-4 with TRBJ2-7; 9 positions match TRBD1. V was clipped by 3 bases and J by 7 bases; unmatched bases: 7. The CDR3 sequence is 14 residues long. CDR3 DNA: TGTGCCAGCAGTTTGGGACAGGGTGTGTGGGAGCAGTACTTC. This sequence encodes CASSLGQGVWEQYF.

This chain connects TRBV7-9 to TRBJ2-5, with D unclear. Germline CDR1 is SEHNR and CDR2 is FQNEAQ (reference sequence). V dropped 5 bases and J dropped 5 bases, with 9 bases sitting between them. The length of the CDR3 is 12 residues. This CDR3 is CASSPQKETQYF. Here the CDR3 DNA reads TGTGCCAGCAGCCCTCAGAAGGAGACCCAGTACTTC.

The CDR3 region has the DNA TGTGCCACCAGCAGAGGGGGTGCCCAGAACTATGGCTACACCTTC. Translated, it gives CATSRGGAQNYGYTF. The chain has TRBV15 and TRBJ1-2, with D uncertain. Germline V gene data show CDR1 as LNHNV and CDR2 as YYDKDF (reference sequence). Deletions cut 1 base from V and 2 bases from J, with 11 bases between. This CDR3 is built from 15 residues.

The chain is built from TRBV5-1 and TRBJ1-1, with D perhaps matching TRBD1 (5 bases). Germline CDR1 reads SGHRS; CDR2 reads YFSETQ. V was cut by 1 base and J by 0 bases, with 10 bases left in between. CDR3 length equals 15 residues. Written as DNA, the CDR3 is TGCGCCAGCAGCTTGAGGCAGGGCTTGAACACTGAAGCTTTCTTT. Translating it yields CASSLRQGLNTEAFF.

A word on this clonotype: One base away lies a much larger clone, so this may be a sequencing read error. This sequence joins TRBV29-1 and TRBJ2-7; no clear D gene. This CDR3 is built from 13 residues. Germline lookup yields CDR1 SQVTM and CDR2 ANQGSEA. The CDR3 DNA follows: TGCAGCGTTGCACCGTTTAGCTCCTACGAGCAGCACTTC. Protein: CSVAPFSSYEQHF.

This clonotype was picked up a small number of times. CDR3 sequence (DNA): TGTGCCAGCAGCCGTCTACATTTTGAAAAACTGTTTTTT. This encodes CASSRLHFEKLFF. The chain employs TRBV7-9 and TRBJ1-4, with D unresolved. The CDR3 runs to 13 residues. Trimming took 5 bases from V and 7 from J, leaving 11 bases between them. CDR1 SEHNR and CDR2 FQNEAQ come from the germline V gene (reference sequence).

J is TRBJ1-1 and V is TRBV15; no clear D. The CDR3 is made up of 13 amino acids. Germline loops: CDR1 LNHNV, CDR2 YYDKDF (reference sequence). V dropped 6 bases and J dropped 0 bases, with 8 bases sitting between them. CDR3 sequence: CATRGIMNTEAFF. CDR3 in DNA: TGTGCCACCAGAGGCATTATGAACACTGAAGCTTTCTTT.

This clonotype has only a few counts. The chain is built from TRBV5-5 and TRBJ2-5; D ambiguous. Germline V gene lookup returns CDR1 SGHKS and CDR2 YYEKEE (reference sequence). V lost 4 bases and J lost 6, with 16 bases in between. There are 14 residues in the CDR3. This chain's CDR3 is CASSPQLGDQTQYF. The CDR3 DNA reads as TGTGCCAGCAGCCCCCAGCTGGGCGATCAGACCCAGTACTTC.

Comment on this clonotype: A much larger clone is a single base away; this may be a read error. This is likely a read error, given that the CDR3 carries no conserved phenylalanine or tryptophan at its end. This chain joins TRBV25-1 and TRBJ1-2; perhaps TRBD1 as D (5 bases). V lost 6 bases to trimming and J lost 6 bases, with 17 bases between them. There are 14 residues in the CDR3. Looked up from germline, CDR1 is MGHDK and CDR2 is SYGVNS. This CDR3 is CASRGEGNRHGYTL. DNA of the CDR3: TGTGCCAGCAGGGGGGAGGGAAACAGGCATGGCTACACCCTC.

A few counts support this clonotype. The genes are TRBV24-1 and TRBJ1-2; a weak D match, TRBD1 (6 bases). Germline loops: CDR1 KGHDR, CDR2 SFDVKD. The ends were cut back, 6 bases at V and 4 bases at J, with 8 bases in the middle. The CDR3 runs to 12 residues. The CDR3 region has the DNA TGTGCCACCAGTCAGGGGTCCTATGGCTACACCTTC. This translates into CATSQGSYGYTF.

The rearrangement links TRBV6-5 to TRBJ1-2; 9 bases map to TRBD1. Germline CDR1 reads MNHEY; CDR2 reads SVGAGI. The CDR3 is made up of 13 amino acids. The trim removed 5 bases at V and 7 bases at J, leaving 5 bases unmatched. The CDR3 coding sequence is TGTGCCAGCAGTCCACAGGGGGCGGGTGGCTACACCTTC. It codes for CASSPQGAGGYTF.

This rearrangement joins TRBV4-1 to TRBJ2-7, with no clear D. V shed 0 bases and J shed 5 bases, with 2 bases lying between them. Germline CDR1 MGHRA, CDR2 YSYEKL. The CDR3 spans 11 residues. CDR3 protein: CASSQDHEQYF. Here the CDR3 DNA reads TGCGCCAGCAGCCAAGACCACGAGCAGTACTTC.

This clonotype occurred a few times. V and J are TRBV3-1 and TRBJ2-7, with 8 bases fitting TRBD1. Germline V gives CDR1 LGHDT, CDR2 YNNKEL (reference sequence). The CDR3 sequence is 14 residues long. V gave up 1 base and J gave up 5 bases; unmatched junction bases: 4. The CDR3 sequence: CASSQGGQGNEQYF. CDR3 bases: TGTGCCAGCAGCCAAGGAGGACAGGGCAACGAGCAGTACTTC.

This chain uses TRBV5-6 with TRBJ2-5, with 10 bases matching TRBD1. This CDR3 region has 15 residues. Per germline, CDR1 SGHDT and CDR2 YYEEEE. V lost 4 bases, J lost 7 bases, and 10 bases stayed unmatched. In DNA, the CDR3 is TGTGCCAGCAGCGGGACAGGGGCGGCGGACGGGACCCAGTACTTC. This sequence encodes CASSGTGAADGTQYF.

This clonotype was counted a few times. V and J are TRBV5-4 and TRBJ2-5; D is undetermined. V was pared by 2 bases and J by 1 base, with 6 bases between. There are 13 residues in the CDR3. Germline V lookup: CDR1 SGHNT, CDR2 YYREEE (reference sequence). The DNA for the CDR3 is TGTGCCAGCAGCTTACCCACCCAAGAGACCCAGTACTTC. As protein: CASSLPTQETQYF.

This clonotype was seen many times. The chain couples TRBV10-3 to TRBJ1-2; D not certain. The CDR3 has 12 residues. V was shortened by 3 bases and J by 5 bases, with 7 bases between the two germline ends. CDR1 is ENHRY, CDR2 SYGVKD, per germline. CDR3 residues: CAISDQAYGYTF. The CDR3 DNA sequence: TGTGCCATCAGTGATCAGGCTTATGGCTACACCTTC.